This passage covers 29 T cell receptor beta chains from one sample sequenced in a study of blood T cell repertoires in COVID-19. Measured with immunoSEQ multiplex PCR; TCRdb has only the in-frame clones, and not every one. The table records more than 120,000 clones, approximately 88% of them present only once. Sequenced input: peripheral blood. The receptors shown here come from a human donor in a cohort sampled during active COVID-19.

The chain is built from TRBV3-1 (or the pseudogene TRBV3-2) and TRBJ2-3; 9 positions match TRBD2. J lost 3 bases, V lost 1 base, and 8 bases had no gene match. The CDR3 consists of 17 residues. Per the germline V gene, CDR1 is LGHDT and CDR2 is YNNKEL (reference sequence). This chain's CDR3 is CASSQGASGTRTDTQYF. Here the CDR3 DNA reads TGTGCCAGCAGCCAAGGGGCTAGCGGGACTCGGACAGATACGCAGTATTTT.

The rearrangement joins TRBV5-4 to TRBJ2-7; TRBD1 aligns across 7 bases. CDR1 is SGHNT and CDR2 is YYREEE in the germline V gene (reference sequence). The CDR3 extends over 16 amino acids. The J segment lost 1 base and the V segment lost 4 bases, leaving 11 bases of the junction unmatched. CDR3: CASSVRDRVESYEQYF. CDR3 bases: TGTGCCAGCAGCGTGAGAGACAGGGTTGAATCCTACGAGCAGTACTTC.

The chain links TRBV10-3 to TRBJ2-1; D is uncertain. Germline V gives CDR1 ENHRY, CDR2 SYGVKD. The CDR3 sequence is 13 residues long. Trimming shortened V by 3 bases and J by 1 base, and 4 bases separated the two germline ends. CDR3 DNA: TGTGCCATCAGTGACAGATCCTACAATGAGCAGTTCTTC. It translates to CAISDRSYNEQFF.

This sequence joins TRBV19 and TRBJ1-1; D uncertain. Germline V lookup: CDR1 LNHDA, CDR2 SQIVND (reference sequence). The V end lost 1 base, the J end lost 2 bases, and 5 bases lay between the germline ends. CDR3 length equals 13 residues. CDR3 in amino acids: CASSIGGNTEAFF. CDR3 nucleotides: TGTGCCAGTAGTATAGGAGGTAACACTGAAGCTTTCTTT.

The chain has TRBV6-5 and TRBJ1-2; TRBD1 aligns across 8 bases. The CDR3 is made up of 15 amino acids. V shed 10 bases, J shed 4 bases, and the junction held 14 bases outside the gene matches. CDR1 and CDR2 (germline): MNHEY, SVGAGI. The chain's CDR3 is CATQSGQGATYGYTF. CDR3 DNA: TGTGCCACCCAAAGTGGGCAGGGGGCTACCTATGGCTACACCTTC.

The chain combines TRBV13 with TRBJ1-2; possibly TRBD1 for D (6 bases). This CDR3 region has 15 residues. Germline CDR1 and CDR2: PRHDT and FYEKMQ (reference sequence). Trimming removed 1 base from V and 4 bases from J, with 13 bases in between. This chain's CDR3 is CASSLAARGSYGYTF. CDR3 nucleotide sequence: TGTGCCAGCAGCTTAGCCGCCAGGGGCAGCTATGGCTACACCTTC.

The chain employs TRBV9 and TRBJ2-2, with 7 positions matching TRBD1. The ends lost 0 bases at V and 6 bases at J; junction bases unmatched: 11. The CDR3 length is 17 residues. CDR1 and CDR2 from the germline V gene are SGDLS and YYNGEE. The CDR3 DNA sequence: TGTGCCAGCAGCGTAGAAGAGGGGACAGCGGTCCCCGGGGAGCTGTTTTTT. It translates to CASSVEEGTAVPGELFF.

The chain couples TRBV5-1 to TRBJ1-1; D is unclear. Germline V CDR1 and CDR2: SGHRS, YFSETQ. Trimming took 4 bases from V and 10 from J, leaving 17 bases between them. The CDR3 has 13 residues. CDR3 loop: CASSQDRVEGAFF. CDR3 in DNA: TGCGCCAGCAGCCAGGACCGGGTTGAGGGAGCTTTCTTT. Filled out from reference TRBV5-1 and TRBJ1-1, the complete variable domain reads KAGVTQTPRYLIKTRGQQVTLSCSPISGHRSVSWYQQTPGQGLQFLFEYFSETQRNKGNFPGRFSGRQFSNSRSEMNVSTLELGDSALYLCASSQDRVEGAFFGQGTRLTVV.

The J gene is TRBJ2-2, the V gene TRBV7-3, with D tentatively TRBD2 (5 bases). CDR1 is SGHTA and CDR2 is FQGTGA in the germline V gene. Trimming pared 1 base from V and 6 bases from J, leaving 15 bases between. CDR3 size: 16 residues. CDR3 protein: CASSLSGQRASGELFF. The CDR3 DNA reads TGTGCCAGCAGCTTAAGTGGTCAGAGGGCTTCCGGGGAGCTGTTTTTT. Full variable domain (remainder filled in from reference TRBV7-3 and TRBJ2-2): GAGVSQTPSNKVTEKGKYVELRCDPISGHTALYWYRQSLGQGPEFLIYFQGTGAADDSGLPNDRFFAVRPEGSVSTLKIQRTERGDSAVYLCASSLSGQRASGELFFGEGSRLTVL.

This sequence joins TRBV29-1 and TRBJ2-3, with 11 bases fitting TRBD2. The germline V gene encodes CDR1 SQVTM and CDR2 ANQGSEA. V shed 7 bases and J 5 bases; nucleotides not matched to a gene: 11. This CDR3 has 15 residues. The CDR3 nucleotides read TGCAGCGGCTCCGTAGCGGGGGGGGTAGGAGATACGCAGTATTTT. Its protein is CSGSVAGGVGDTQYF.

The V and J genes are TRBV27 and TRBJ2-5; 7 bases are shared with TRBD2. Per the germline V gene, CDR1 is MNHEY and CDR2 is SMNVEV (reference sequence). Unmatched junction bases numbered 5, after V lost 5 bases and J lost 5 bases. This CDR3 is 13 amino acids long. CDR3 amino acids: CASSTAGEETQYF. In DNA form, the CDR3 reads TGTGCCAGCAGTACCGCGGGGGAGGAGACCCAGTACTTC.

The rearrangement links TRBV20-1 to TRBJ1-1, with 10 bases fitting TRBD1. Germline CDR1 DFQATT, CDR2 SNEGSKA (reference sequence). With V trimmed by 3 bases and J by 4 bases, 5 bases remained unmatched. CDR3 length equals 14 residues. In DNA form, the CDR3 reads TGCAGTGCTAGTGAGGGACAGGGGTCCACTGAAGCTTTCTTT. Its protein product is CSASEGQGSTEAFF.

The genes are TRBV6-5 and TRBJ2-2; TRBD1 aligns across 8 bases. Germline lookup yields CDR1 MNHEY and CDR2 SVGAGI. The CDR3 has 14 amino acids. Trimming removed 7 bases from V and 4 bases from J; junction bases left unmatched: 5. CDR3 loop: CASNDRGGTGELFF. The CDR3 region has the DNA TGTGCCAGCAACGACAGGGGTGGCACCGGGGAGCTGTTTTTT.

This clone is a singleton in its sample. V and J are TRBV10-3 and TRBJ2-7; 7 bases are a match to TRBD1. Germline loops: CDR1 ENHRY, CDR2 SYGVKD. V lost 5 bases, J lost 4 bases, and 2 bases stayed unmatched. This CDR3 contains 12 residues. CDR3 nucleotides: TGTGCCATCAGTCCCAGGGGGTACGAGCAGTACTTC. Translated, it gives CAISPRGYEQYF.

The chain combines TRBV10-3 with TRBJ1-2; the D gene is possibly TRBD1 (6 bases). Between the trimmed V and J ends, which lost 1 base and 0 bases, there was a span of 9 bases. The CDR3 sequence is 15 residues long. The germline V gene has CDR1 ENHRY and CDR2 SYGVKD. CDR3 amino acids: CAISELTGPNYGYTF. The CDR3, as DNA: TGTGCCATCAGTGAGTTGACAGGACCTAACTATGGCTACACCTTC.

The V call is TRBV6-1, the J call TRBJ1-6, with a tentative D call TRBD1 (5 bases). Germline V CDR1 and CDR2: MNHNS, SASEGT. The CDR3 covers 15 residues. The V end was cut by 0 bases, the J end by 7 bases, with 10 bases between. The CDR3 DNA reads as TGTGCCAGCAGTGAAGCGTGGGGCAACAATTCACCCCTCCACTTT. Amino acid sequence: CASSEAWGNNSPLHF.

This chain links TRBV4-1 with TRBJ2-5; 9 bases agree with TRBD2. Per germline, CDR1 MGHRA and CDR2 YSYEKL. The J segment lost 1 base and the V segment lost 0 bases, leaving 6 bases of the junction unmatched. This CDR3 has 17 residues. Here the CDR3 DNA reads TGCGCCAGCAGCCAAGATTCGGTAGCGGGGGCCCAAGAGACCCAGTACTTC. Translation gives CASSQDSVAGAQETQYF.

The chain links TRBV11-2 to TRBJ2-5; a weak D match, TRBD2 (6 bases). CDR1 is SGHAT and CDR2 is FQNNGV in the germline V gene. Trimming stripped 1 base from V and 4 bases from J, with 10 bases between. The CDR3 is 14 residues long. The CDR3: CASSLARGPETQYF. The DNA for the CDR3 is TGTGCCAGCAGCTTAGCGCGGGGCCCAGAGACCCAGTACTTC.

J is TRBJ1-1 and V is TRBV12-5; possibly TRBD1 for D (5 bases). Trimming removed 0 bases from V and 8 bases from J, with 7 bases in between. This CDR3 is 12 amino acids long. Germline V gene sequence: CDR1 LGHNT, CDR2 FRNRAP. CDR3 amino acids: CASGLVTGEAFF. The CDR3 DNA is TGTGCTAGTGGTTTGGTAACAGGAGAAGCTTTCTTT. The full variable domain, in which reference TRBV12-5 and TRBJ1-1 provide the parts outside the CDR3, is DARVTQTPRHKVTEMGQEVTMRCQPILGHNTVFWYRQTMMQGLELLAYFRNRAPLDDSGMPKDRFSAEMPDATLATLKIQPSEPRDSAVYFCASGLVTGEAFFGQGTRLTVV.

The V and J genes are TRBV5-1 and TRBJ1-6; 9 nucleotides align to TRBD1. This CDR3 contains 16 residues. V trimming: 1 base; J trimming: 6 bases; junction bases outside the gene matches: 5. Per the germline V gene, CDR1 is SGHRS and CDR2 is YFSETQ. CDR3 loop: CASSLPGQGSNSPLHF. As DNA, the CDR3 is TGCGCCAGCAGCTTGCCGGGACAGGGTTCTAATTCACCCCTCCACTTT.

The rearrangement uses TRBV13 and TRBJ2-3; 8 bases map to TRBD2. Trimming at V came to 6 bases and at J to 4 bases, leaving 9 bases not matched to a gene. CDR1 is PRHDT, CDR2 FYEKMQ, per germline (reference sequence). The CDR3 extends over 15 amino acids. The DNA of the CDR3 is TGTGCCAGCAGTCAAGGGACTAGAGTATCAGATACGCAGTATTTT. Its protein is CASSQGTRVSDTQYF.

J is TRBJ2-6 and V is TRBV18, with no clear D. Between the trimmed V and J ends, which lost 3 bases and 0 bases, there was a span of 6 bases. Germline loops: CDR1 KGHSH, CDR2 LQKENI. This CDR3 region has 15 residues. The CDR3 spells CASSPAPSGANVLTF. The CDR3 DNA follows: TGTGCCAGCTCACCGGCCCCCTCTGGGGCCAACGTCCTGACTTTC.

The chain is built from TRBV7-9 and TRBJ1-5; D perhaps matches TRBD1 (5 bases). Per the germline V gene, CDR1 is SEHNR and CDR2 is FQNEAQ (reference sequence). This CDR3 is 14 amino acids long. Trimming shortened V by 8 bases and J by 7 bases, and 18 bases separated the two germline ends. The CDR3 loop is CASGDSGEYQPQHF. The CDR3 DNA reads TGTGCCAGCGGGGACTCCGGGGAGTACCAGCCCCAGCATTTT.

In this sample, this clone turned up a few times. V usage is TRBV10-3 and J usage is TRBJ2-1; 11 bases match TRBD1. Unmatched junction bases numbered 2, after V lost 4 bases and J lost 3 bases. This CDR3 spans 15 amino acids. Germline assignment: CDR1 ENHRY and CDR2 SYGVKD. CDR3 loop: CAISGGTGGYNEQFF. CDR3 bases: TGTGCCATCAGTGGTGGGACAGGGGGCTACAATGAGCAGTTCTTC.

The chain is built from TRBV5-4 and TRBJ1-1; D perhaps matches TRBD1 (5 bases). Germline V gene lookup returns CDR1 SGHNT and CDR2 YYREEE (reference sequence). The length of the CDR3 is 14 residues. With 3 bases removed from V and 3 bases from J, the gap between germline ends came to 12 bases. In DNA form, the CDR3 reads TGTGCCAGCAGCTGGTGGGGCACGCACACTGAAGCTTTCTTT. This codes for CASSWWGTHTEAFF.

The rearrangement links TRBV6-5 to TRBJ1-4; maybe TRBD1 (6 bases). The CDR3 is made up of 15 amino acids. V was trimmed by 3 bases and J by 7 bases, leaving 15 bases between them. Germline V gene sequence: CDR1 MNHEY, CDR2 SVGAGI. The CDR3 protein is CASSYVGASPEKLFF. The CDR3 coding sequence is TGTGCCAGCAGTTATGTGGGGGCTAGTCCTGAAAAACTGTTTTTT.

The J gene is TRBJ1-5, the V gene TRBV18; 9 positions match TRBD1. This CDR3 is built from 18 residues. V was pared by 3 bases and J by 1 base, with 10 bases of the junction left unmatched. Germline V gives CDR1 KGHSH, CDR2 LQKENI. The CDR3, as DNA: TGTGCCAGCTCACCCGTCCCGGGACAGGGTCCGAGCAATCAGCCCCAGCATTTT. Protein: CASSPVPGQGPSNQPQHF.

This sequence joins TRBV2 and TRBJ1-1; 9 nucleotides agree with TRBD1. This CDR3 is built from 14 residues. CDR1 is SNHLY, CDR2 FYNNEI, per germline. The trim removed 6 bases at V and 1 base at J, leaving 3 bases unmatched. CDR3 sequence reads: CASRGQGRNTEAFF. The CDR3 DNA reads as TGTGCCAGCAGAGGACAGGGGAGGAACACTGAAGCTTTCTTT.

The rearrangement links TRBV4-1 to TRBJ2-7; D is undetermined. Germline V gives CDR1 MGHRA, CDR2 YSYEKL. The V gene lost 0 bases and the J gene lost 4 bases, with 10 bases spanning the gap. CDR3 length equals 14 residues. CDR3 nucleotide sequence: TGCGCCAGCAGCCAAGATATGAGGTTTTACGAGCAGTACTTC. This encodes CASSQDMRFYEQYF.